These T cell receptor beta chains were read from a single sample in a study of T cell responses to AZD1222 COVID-19 vaccine. Using immunoSEQ multiplex PCR, the repertoire was profiled, and TCRdb retains in-frame clones only, with some absent. This table has more than 95,000 clones, roughly 87% appearing once. The sequencing used peripheral blood, collected on day 0 of AZD1222 vaccination. The receptor source for this set is an adult in good health. CDR3s include the opening cysteine and the closing phenylalanine or tryptophan. The D gene is left open where the match is weak. The size field is filled for only some rows; it gives once, few, many or a size class.

size	D	V	J	length	CDR3	DNA
NA	NA	TRBV6-5	TRBJ2-2	15	CASSFRGIGSGELFF	TGTGCCAGCAGTTTTCGGGGGATTGGATCCGGGGAGCTGTTTTTT
few	NA	TRBV15	TRBJ2-2	14	CATSSGTDTGELFF	TGTGCCACCAGCAGCGGGACGGACACCGGGGAGCTGTTTTTT
NA	NA	TRBV6-1	TRBJ2-3	12	CASSERGDTQYF	TGTGCCAGCAGTGAAAGGGGGGATACGCAGTATTTT
NA	TRBD2	TRBV7-9	TRBJ2-1	12	CASSPLAGEQFF	TGTGCCAGCAGCCCCTTAGCGGGGGAGCAGTTCTTC
once	NA	TRBV7-2	TRBJ1-5	15	CASSPRGDSNQPQHF	TGTGCCAGCAGCCCCCGGGGCGACAGCAATCAGCCCCAGCATTTT
NA	NA	TRBV19	TRBJ1-4	14	CASREGAGNEKLFF	TGTGCCAGTAGAGAAGGGGCCGGTAATGAAAAACTGTTTTTT
once	NA	TRBV15	TRBJ1-5	16	CATSTHRARGDQPQHF	TGTGCCACCAGCACGCACAGGGCGAGGGGGGATCAGCCCCAGCATTTT
once	NA	TRBV7-2	TRBJ2-7	15	CASSLGPVDTYEQYF	TGTGCCAGCAGCTTAGGGCCGGTAGATACCTACGAGCAGTACTTC
few	NA	TRBV27	TRBJ2-7	14	CASRRLEPSYEQYF	TGTGCCAGCAGAAGACTAGAACCCTCCTACGAGCAGTACTTC
NA	NA	TRBV4-1	TRBJ2-7	14	CASSQDSSSYEQYF	TGCGCCAGCAGCCAAGATTCTTCCTCCTACGAGCAGTACTTC
NA	NA	TRBV7-6	TRBJ1-5	15	CASSRGGRPDQPQHF	TGTGCCAGCAGCAGGGGAGGCAGACCCGATCAGCCCCAGCATTTT
NA	NA	TRBV9	TRBJ2-2	13	CASQGRYTGELFF	TGTGCCAGCCAGGGGCGGTACACCGGGGAGCTGTTTTTT
NA	NA	TRBV9	TRBJ1-1	14	CASSALRANTEAFF	TGTGCCAGCAGCGCCCTCAGGGCGAACACTGAAGCTTTCTTT
NA	NA	TRBV19	TRBJ1-1	13	CASSIGRDTEAFF	TGTGCCAGTAGTATAGGCCGGGACACTGAAGCTTTCTTT
NA	NA	TRBV25-1	TRBJ1-1	13	CASSEYGGFEAFF	TGTGCCAGCAGTGAATACGGAGGCTTTGAAGCTTTCTTT
once	NA	TRBV3-1/TRBV3-2	TRBJ1-2	15	CASSPPGRTNYGYTF	TGTGCCAGCAGCCCCCCGGGCAGGACCAACTATGGCTACACCTTC
NA	TRBD1	TRBV15	TRBJ1-3	14	CATSRASGTDTIYF	TGTGCCACCAGCAGGGCCTCAGGGACAGACACCATATATTTT
NA	TRBD2	TRBV24-1	TRBJ2-1	13	CATSSGGADEQFF	TGTGCCACCAGTAGCGGGGGGGCCGACGAGCAGTTCTTC
NA	NA	TRBV5-1	TRBJ2-5	12	CASSLRMETQYF	TGCGCCAGCAGCTTGCGAATGGAGACCCAGTACTTC
few	NA	TRBV6-5	TRBJ2-7	11	CASSSASEQYF	TGTGCCAGCAGTTCGGCTAGCGAGCAGTACTTC
NA	NA	TRBV15	TRBJ1-2	15	CATSSRTRGNYGYTF	TGTGCCACCAGCAGCCGGACCAGAGGTAACTATGGCTACACCTTC
NA	NA	TRBV7-9	TRBJ1-2	15	CASSLSQGLAYGYTF	TGTGCCAGCAGCTTAAGTCAGGGCCTAGCCTATGGCTACACCTTC
NA	TRBD2	TRBV5-4	TRBJ2-2	15	CASTSGLAGTGELFF	TGTGCCAGCACGTCAGGACTAGCGGGGACCGGGGAGCTGTTTTTT
NA	TRBD1	TRBV5-6	TRBJ2-7	13	CASSLGGPYEQYF	TGTGCCAGCAGCTTAGGGGGCCCCTACGAGCAGTACTTC
NA	TRBD1	TRBV7-9	TRBJ2-3	13	CASSQPGQATQYF	TGTGCCAGCAGCCAACCAGGACAGGCGACGCAGTATTTT
NA	NA	TRBV27	TRBJ1-5	16	CASSLYPGGNNQPQHF	TGTGCCAGCAGTTTATACCCTGGGGGAAACAATCAGCCCCAGCATTTT
NA	NA	TRBV7-2	TRBJ2-5	12	CASGGLEETQYF	TGTGCCAGCGGGGGACTCGAAGAGACCCAGTACTTC
NA	NA	TRBV6-5	TRBJ1-6	15	CASSYWGRSGSPLHF	TGTGCCAGCAGTTACTGGGGACGGTCGGGTTCACCCCTCCACTTT
few	NA	TRBV19	TRBJ1-4	13	CATKEGWDEKLFF	TGTGCCACCAAGGAGGGGTGGGATGAAAAACTGTTTTTT
NA	TRBD1	TRBV11-3	TRBJ2-7	14	CASSPHRGWHEQYF	TGTGCCAGCAGCCCTCACAGGGGTTGGCACGAGCAGTACTTC
NA	NA	TRBV7-9	TRBJ2-1	16	CASSLRDERSYNEQFF	TGTGCCAGCAGCTTACGGGACGAACGCTCCTACAATGAGCAGTTCTTC
NA	TRBD1	TRBV7-9	TRBJ2-6	18	CASSAYPQGASGANVLTF	TGTGCCAGCAGCGCTTATCCCCAGGGGGCATCTGGGGCCAACGTCCTGACTTTC
few	NA	TRBV7-2	TRBJ1-1	15	CASSLFGTQNTEAFF	TGTGCCAGCAGCTTATTTGGGACACAGAACACTGAAGCTTTCTTT
NA	NA	TRBV19	TRBJ2-7	16	CASSIDRETASYEQYF	TGTGCCAGTAGTATAGATAGAGAGACGGCATCCTACGAGCAGTACTTC
once	NA	TRBV4-3	TRBJ1-1	12	CASSHSGSAAFF	TGCGCCAGCAGCCACTCAGGGAGTGCGGCTTTCTTT
NA	TRBD2	TRBV19	TRBJ2-1	15	CASSSPSGGRNEQFF	TGTGCCAGTAGTTCGCCTAGCGGGGGGAGAAATGAGCAGTTCTTC
NA	NA	TRBV7-2	TRBJ1-2	16	CASSLAVGDVNYGYTF	TGTGCCAGCAGCTTAGCGGTGGGGGATGTTAACTATGGCTACACCTTC
NA	TRBD1	TRBV7-9	TRBJ2-7	15	CASSPRGTGRYEQYF	TGTGCCAGCAGCCCGAGAGGGACAGGGAGGTACGAGCAGTACTTC
NA	NA	TRBV5-1	TRBJ2-1	17	CASTPRQGRMAGGEQFF	TGCGCCAGCACGCCCCGACAGGGTCGGATGGCCGGGGGTGAGCAGTTCTTC
NA	NA	TRBV6-5	TRBJ1-2	15	CASSYPGQRDYGYTF	TGTGCCAGCAGTTATCCGGGACAAAGGGACTATGGCTACACCTTC
NA	NA	TRBV5-1	TRBJ2-2	16	CASSLEQGWATGELFF	TGCGCCAGCAGCTTAGAACAGGGATGGGCGACCGGGGAGCTGTTTTTT
NA	TRBD1	TRBV12-3/TRBV12-4	TRBJ1-5	13	CASRGTGNQPQHF	TGTGCCAGCAGGGGGACAGGGAATCAGCCCCAGCATTTT
NA	NA	TRBV2	TRBJ2-6	16	CASSYTVGSGANVLTF	TGTGCCAGCAGTTATACGGTTGGGTCTGGGGCCAACGTCCTGACTTTC
NA	NA	TRBV7-2	TRBJ1-3	17	CASSVRVGGVGGNTIYF	TGTGCCAGCAGCGTTAGGGTAGGAGGCGTAGGTGGAAACACCATATATTTT
NA	NA	TRBV27	TRBJ1-1	13	CASNDRMNTEAFF	TGTGCCAGCAACGACAGGATGAACACTGAAGCTTTCTTT
NA	TRBD1	TRBV6-6	TRBJ1-1	14	CASRDRGGNTEAFF	TGTGCCAGCAGGGACAGGGGCGGGAACACTGAAGCTTTCTTT
NA	NA	TRBV6-5	TRBJ2-5	13	CASRSTGLETQYF	TGTGCCAGCAGATCTACAGGGTTAGAGACCCAGTACTTC
NA	TRBD1	TRBV6-5	TRBJ1-1	12	CASSFRGGEAFF	TGTGCCAGCAGTTTCAGGGGGGGTGAAGCTTTCTTT
NA	NA	TRBV11-1	TRBJ1-1	14	CASSLGTPSAEAFF	TGTGCCAGCAGCTTGGGGACCCCGAGCGCGGAAGCTTTCTTT